These 32 T cell receptor beta chains were sequenced from one sample in a study of T cells in Graves' hyperthyroidism and ophthalmopathy. There were TCR beta CDR3 regions amplified from RNA transcripts. The HTBI set primed first-round TCR CDR3 RT-PCR. TCRdb re-called the multiplex PCR reads with MiXCR, one entry per CDR3 protein. Here the sample spans roughly 560,000 distinct CDR3 sequences, over 12% being singletons. Sequencing was done on a sample of blood. These receptors were obtained from a woman aged 40 to 50 with Graves' ophthalmopathy.

This clonotype came up many times. The chain joins TRBV30 to TRBJ1-1; D gene unclear. Germline V lookup: CDR1 GTSNPN, CDR2 SVGIG (reference sequence). V was clipped by 4 bases and J by 3 bases, with 6 bases between them. This CDR3 spans 11 amino acids. Written as DNA, the CDR3 is TGTGCCTGGAACAGAGACACTGAAGCTTTCTTT. This sequence encodes CAWNRDTEAFF.

In this sample, this clonotype turned up many times. This rearrangement joins TRBV11-2 to TRBJ2-7, with 12 bases fitting TRBD1. Trimming at V came to 9 bases and at J to 1 base, leaving 7 bases not matched to a gene. Germline V gene sequence: CDR1 SGHAT, CDR2 FQNNGV. The CDR3 contains 15 residues. The CDR3 sequence is CASSLGQGASYEQYF. In nucleotides, the CDR3 is TGTGCCAGTAGCCTGGGACAGGGGGCATCCTACGAGCAGTACTTC. The complete variable domain, with remaining parts taken from reference TRBV11-2 and TRBJ2-7, reads EAGVAQSPRYKIIEKRQSVAFWCNPISGHATLYWYQQILGQGPKLLIQFQNNGVVDDSQLPKDRFSAERLKGVDSTLKIQPAKLEDSAVYLCASSLGQGASYEQYFGPGTRLTVT.

This clonotype has a count of ten or more. The chain uses TRBV5-5 and TRBJ2-7; TRBD2 aligns across 10 bases. The CDR3 spans 16 residues. V lost 0 bases, J lost 0 bases, and 3 bases stayed unmatched. From germline, CDR1 is SGHKS and CDR2 YYEKEE (reference sequence). The CDR3 sequence: CASSLGTSGNSYEQYF. CDR3 DNA sequence: TGTGCCAGCAGCTTGGGGACTAGCGGAAACTCCTACGAGCAGTACTTC.

The chain couples TRBV6-5 to TRBJ1-1, with no clear D. V was pared by 8 bases and J by 0 bases, with 10 bases between. The germline CDR1 and CDR2 sequences are MNHEY and SVGAGI. The CDR3 consists of 13 residues. In nucleotides, the CDR3 is TGTGCCAGCCTGGGATCCCTGAACACTGAAGCTTTCTTT. The encoded protein is CASLGSLNTEAFF.

This clonotype came up many times. The J gene is TRBJ1-1, the V gene TRBV5-1; D ambiguous. The germline gives CDR1 SGHRS, CDR2 YFSETQ. Trimming pared 5 bases from V and 3 bases from J, leaving 11 bases between. The CDR3 spans 13 residues. CDR3 coding DNA: TGCGCCAGCAGGCCGGAGAAGGACACTGAAGCTTTCTTT. Translating gives CASRPEKDTEAFF.

This clonotype was seen repeatedly, ten times or more. The CDR3 DNA is TGTGCCAGCAGTTACTCAAAACAGGGCGAGCAGTACTTC. Translation: CASSYSKQGEQYF. This sequence joins TRBV6-2 or TRBV6-3 and TRBJ2-7; a weak D match, TRBD1 (6 bases). Deletions cut 0 bases from V and 6 bases from J, with 9 bases between. The CDR3 runs 13 residues. Germline V lookup: CDR1 MNHEY, CDR2 SVGEGT.

This clonotype was seen repeatedly, ten times or more. This chain uses TRBV12-3 or TRBV12-4 with TRBJ1-5; perhaps TRBD1 as D (6 bases). Trimming left V 2 bases short and J 2 bases short, with 10 bases between. The CDR3 covers 15 residues. CDR3 sequence (DNA): TGTGCCAGCAGTTTAAAGGGGGTGGGCAATCAGCCCCAGCATTTT. It yields the protein CASSLKGVGNQPQHF.

The rearrangement links TRBV7-3 to TRBJ2-7; no clear D gene. The CDR3 covers 13 residues. Germline V gives CDR1 SGHTA, CDR2 FQGTGA. V lost 2 bases and J lost 7, with 12 bases in between. The CDR3 sequence is CASSLEGWGEQYF. CDR3 bases: TGTGCCAGCAGCTTAGAAGGGTGGGGTGAGCAGTACTTC. Full variable domain (remainder filled in from reference TRBV7-3 and TRBJ2-7): GAGVSQTPSNKVTEKGKYVELRCDPISGHTALYWYRQSLGQGPEFLIYFQGTGAADDSGLPNDRFFAVRPEGSVSTLKIQRTERGDSAVYLCASSLEGWGEQYFGPGTRLTVT.

Many counts were recorded for this clonotype. The chain carries TRBV20-1 and TRBJ2-7; D is ambiguous. Per the germline V gene, CDR1 is DFQATT and CDR2 is SNEGSKA (reference sequence). CDR3 size: 12 residues. V lost 4 bases, J lost 2 bases, and 9 bases lay in between. The CDR3 loop is CSAKHRTYEQYF. The CDR3 DNA follows: TGCAGTGCTAAGCACAGAACCTACGAGCAGTACTTC.

Many counts were recorded for this clonotype. The chain is built from TRBV29-1 and TRBJ1-1, with D possibly TRBD1 on 5 matching bases. The CDR3 totals 11 residues. Trimming removed 4 bases from V and 8 bases from J, with 11 bases in between. CDR1 and CDR2 (germline): SQVTM, ANQGSEA. Written as DNA, the CDR3 is TGCAGCGTTGTTTCGGGACCCGAAGCTTTCTTT. Amino acid sequence: CSVVSGPEAFF.

The chain uses TRBV19 and TRBJ1-1; no firm D call. Deletions cut 8 bases from V and 0 bases from J, with 10 bases between. This CDR3 spans 13 amino acids. The germline V gene has CDR1 LNHDA and CDR2 SQIVND (reference sequence). The CDR3 reads CASGLAVNTEAFF. CDR3 nucleotide sequence: TGTGCCAGTGGTCTGGCCGTGAACACTGAAGCTTTCTTT.

Ten or more counts support this clonotype. Written as DNA, the CDR3 is TGTGCCAGCAGCGCGGGACCCGGGAACACCGGGGAGCTGTTTTTT. Its protein is CASSAGPGNTGELFF. J is TRBJ2-2 and V is TRBV9; D may match TRBD1 or TRBD2 (5 bases each). The V gene lost 3 bases and the J gene lost 1 base, with 10 bases spanning the gap. The CDR3 totals 15 residues. Per the germline V gene, CDR1 is SGDLS and CDR2 is YYNGEE.

The V call is TRBV12-3 or TRBV12-4, the J call TRBJ2-2; D possibly corresponds to TRBD2 (6 bases). This CDR3 has 19 residues. V was trimmed by 1 base and J by 0 bases, leaving 18 bases between them. The CDR3 loop is CASSLGPGGDFANTGELFF. For the CDR3, the DNA is TGTGCCAGCAGTTTAGGCCCCGGTGGGGACTTTGCGAACACCGGGGAGCTGTTTTTT.

This clonotype was detected ten times or more. A junction end diverges from the germline sequence, so it may reflect a read error. V and J are TRBV28 and TRBJ2-7; 7 positions match TRBD1. Germline CDR1 and CDR2: MDHEN and SYDVKM. This CDR3 region has 15 residues. In DNA, the CDR3 is TGTACCAGCAGACGCAACGGGGACAGCTTCTACGAGCAGTACTTC. Translated, it gives CTSRRNGDSFYEQYF. Full variable domain (rest looked up from reference TRBV28 and TRBJ2-7): DVKVTQSSRYLVKRTGEKVFLECVQDMDHENMFWYRQDPGLGLRLIYFSYDVKMKEKGDIPEGYSVSREKKERFSLILESASTNQTSMYLCTSRRNGDSFYEQYFGPGTRLTVT.

This clonotype was found a few times. The rearrangement links TRBV12-3 or TRBV12-4 to TRBJ2-7, with TRBD2 matching 9 bases. The CDR3 loop spans 15 amino acids. Germline trimming cut 3 bases from V and 2 bases from J; bases unmatched to any gene: 5. As DNA, the CDR3 is TGTGCCAGCAGTTTTGGGACTAGCAAACCCTACGAGCAGTACTTC. This gives the protein CASSFGTSKPYEQYF.

In its sample, this clonotype was seen many times. The CDR3: CASSLQFGTEAFF. For the CDR3, the DNA is TGTGCCAGCAGCCTACAGTTTGGCACTGAAGCTTTCTTT. This chain connects TRBV7-2 to TRBJ1-1; D not resolved. The ends were cut back, 5 bases at V and 4 bases at J, with 11 bases in the middle. The CDR3 is 13 residues long. Germline CDR1 and CDR2: SGHTA and FQGNSA.

This clonotype occurred many times. J is TRBJ1-5 and V is TRBV6-1; 7 bases match TRBD1. V was clipped by 6 bases and J by 4 bases; unmatched bases: 6. This CDR3 region has 14 residues. Germline values: CDR1 MNHNS, CDR2 SASEGT. CDR3 sequence: CASSGGGANQPQHF. The CDR3 DNA reads as TGTGCCAGCAGCGGAGGGGGCGCGAATCAGCCCCAGCATTTT.

The chain couples TRBV28 to TRBJ1-1; no firm D call. Trimming removed 4 bases at V and 1 base at J, with 10 bases between. The CDR3 contains 14 residues. The V gene's germline CDR1 is MDHEN and CDR2 SYDVKM. The CDR3 DNA reads TGTGCCAGCAGTTCCCTAGAGGCGAACACTGAAGCTTTCTTT. Its protein product is CASSSLEANTEAFF.

The chain links TRBV20-1 to TRBJ2-7, with 11 nucleotides matching TRBD2. The ends lost 0 bases at V and 6 bases at J; junction bases unmatched: 10. Looked up from germline, CDR1 is DFQATT and CDR2 is SNEGSKA (reference sequence). The CDR3 loop spans 16 amino acids. DNA for the CDR3: TGCAGTGCTAGAGATCTTAGTACTAGCGGGAGATCCGAGCAGTACTTC. It yields the protein CSARDLSTSGRSEQYF.

This clonotype was picked up many times. The chain has TRBV6-1 and TRBJ2-7; TRBD2 is a possible D gene (6 bases). The CDR3 sequence is 13 residues long. V was pared by 5 bases and J by 3 bases, with 11 bases between. Germline V CDR1 and CDR2: MNHNS, SASEGT. The CDR3 sequence: CASSPGTFYEQYF. The DNA of the CDR3 is TGTGCCAGCAGTCCCGGGACTTTCTACGAGCAGTACTTC.

The rearrangement joins TRBV10-3 to TRBJ1-2; D may be TRBD1 (5 bases). V was shortened by 5 bases and J by 3 bases, with 16 bases between the two germline ends. This CDR3 has 15 residues. Looked up from germline, CDR1 is ENHRY and CDR2 is SYGVKD. Here the CDR3 reads CAISLGRVGDYGYTF. CDR3 in DNA: TGTGCCATCAGTCTGGGGAGAGTGGGGGACTATGGCTACACCTTC.

This clonotype was found many times. The CDR3 reads CATGTLISGELFF. The CDR3 coding sequence is TGTGCCACCGGGACCCTTATCTCCGGGGAGCTGTTTTTT. The chain employs TRBV2 and TRBJ2-2, with D perhaps matching TRBD1 or TRBD2 (5 bases each). Per germline, CDR1 SNHLY and CDR2 FYNNEI. The CDR3 totals 13 residues. Trimming stripped 10 bases from V and 6 bases from J, with 15 bases between.

V usage is TRBV3-1 and J usage is TRBJ2-1; D unresolved. This CDR3 region has 13 residues. The germline CDR1 and CDR2 sequences are LGHDT and YNNKEL (reference sequence). V lost 5 bases and J 3 bases, leaving 8 bases between the germline ends. This CDR3 reads CASSGPNYNEQFF. DNA for the CDR3: TGTGCCAGCAGCGGGCCAAACTACAATGAGCAGTTCTTC.

This clonotype was picked up many times. CDR3 coding DNA: TGTGCCTGGAGTCGCCCGGACAGGGGTAGAGGTGAGCAGTTCTTC. This gives the protein CAWSRPDRGRGEQFF. The chain joins TRBV30 to TRBJ2-1; 9 bases fit TRBD1. Germline V lookup: CDR1 GTSNPN, CDR2 SVGIG (reference sequence). The V and J ends lost 2 bases and 9 bases, in that order; junction bases with no gene match: 11. The CDR3 runs to 15 residues. The full variable domain, its missing parts supplied by reference TRBV30 and TRBJ2-1, is SQTIHQWPATLVQPVGSPLSLECTVEGTSNPNLYWYRQAAGRGLQLLFYSVGIGQISSEVPQNLSASRPQDRQFILSSKKLLLSDSGFYLCAWSRPDRGRGEQFFGPGTRLTVL.

This clonotype was detected many times. V usage is TRBV6-1 and J usage is TRBJ2-5; no clear D. Between the trimmed V and J ends, which lost 8 bases and 1 base, there was a span of 14 bases. The length of the CDR3 is 14 residues. The germline V gene encodes CDR1 MNHNS and CDR2 SASEGT. The CDR3 coding sequence is TGTGCCAGCTCCCCCACGGACCTCCAAGAGACCCAGTACTTC. This codes for CASSPTDLQETQYF.

This clonotype was seen many times. The J gene is TRBJ2-5, the V gene TRBV28; 8 nucleotides align to TRBD2. The germline V gene has CDR1 MDHEN and CDR2 SYDVKM. The CDR3 covers 14 residues. The junction had 5 bases not matched to a gene; V was cut back by 3 bases and J by 5 bases. The CDR3 DNA is TGTGCCAGCAGTTTTAGCGGGACGTCGGAGACCCAGTACTTC. Translating it yields CASSFSGTSETQYF.

This clonotype has more than one count but fewer than ten. The V and J genes are TRBV28 and TRBJ2-7; TRBD2 aligns across 13 bases. The CDR3 contains 13 residues. Trimming at V came to 10 bases and at J to 11 bases, leaving 11 bases not matched to a gene. Germline CDR1 is MDHEN and CDR2 is SYDVKM. DNA for the CDR3: TGTGCCAAGGGGGCACTAGCGGGAGGGCTCGAGTACTTC. Its protein product is CAKGALAGGLEYF.

V usage is TRBV6-1 and J usage is TRBJ1-1; D gene unclear. V was clipped by 1 base and J by 4 bases, with 10 bases between them. Germline V gene sequence: CDR1 MNHNS, CDR2 SASEGT. The CDR3 length is 14 residues. The CDR3 DNA reads as TGTGCCAGCAGTGAAGGTCCTCGGAGCACTGAAGCTTTCTTT. This encodes CASSEGPRSTEAFF.

The table lists this clonotype with many counts. This rearrangement joins TRBV11-1 to TRBJ2-1; a possible D gene is TRBD1 (6 bases). V dropped 3 bases and J dropped 6 bases, with 15 bases sitting between them. Per germline, CDR1 SGHAT and CDR2 FQDESV (reference sequence). The CDR3 spans 15 residues. This chain's CDR3 is CASSFPIGGSNEQFF. DNA for the CDR3: TGTGCCAGCAGCTTCCCAATTGGGGGCAGCAATGAGCAGTTCTTC.

Many counts were recorded for this clonotype. This chain joins TRBV14 and TRBJ2-5; D remains ambiguous. The CDR3 has 12 residues. V lost 1 base, J lost 5 bases, and 5 bases lay in between. The germline CDR1 and CDR2 sequences are SGHDN and FVKESK. As DNA, the CDR3 is TGTGCCAGCAGCCAAGTATCGGAGACCCAGTACTTC. It is translated as CASSQVSETQYF.

The table lists this clonotype with many counts. This clone may be a read error of a much larger clone one base away. J is TRBJ2-7 and V is TRBV28; 12 bases line up with TRBD1. CDR1 and CDR2 (germline): MDHEN, SYDVKM. After removal of 6 bases from V and 3 bases from J, the junction contained 3 bases not matched to a gene. This CDR3 contains 14 residues. CDR3 nucleotide sequence: TGTGCCAGCAGCCGGGACAGGGGGCGCTACGAGCAGTACTTC. Amino acids: CASSRDRGRYEQYF.

This clonotype has ten or more counts. The chain uses TRBV25-1 and TRBJ2-5, with D possibly matching TRBD1 (5 bases). The CDR3 consists of 15 residues. Looked up from germline, CDR1 is MGHDK and CDR2 is SYGVNS. The germline V and J ends were trimmed by 3 bases and 0 bases, with 11 bases remaining between them. The CDR3 DNA sequence: TGTGCCAGCAGTGAGTACAGGAGCTACCAAGAGACCCAGTACTTC. The encoded protein is CASSEYRSYQETQYF.